This passage covers 9 T cell receptor beta chains from one sample sequenced in a study of T-cell memory formation after mild COVID-19. TCRdb passed the 5' RACE reads through MiXCR, listing each CDR3 protein once. The table lists some 300,000 distinct CDR3 sequences, roughly 21% of them singletons. The sample was PBMCs or a T cell subset sorted from them (not recorded which). The receptor source for this set is a young man who had mild COVID-19 (a few samples of this study predate the infection). Cell type and time point are not known.

This sequence joins TRBV15 and TRBJ2-3; 9 bases align to TRBD1. V shed 0 bases and J 3 bases; nucleotides not matched to a gene: 1. This CDR3 is built from 15 residues. Germline V gives CDR1 LNHNV, CDR2 YYDKDF (reference sequence). The CDR3 spells CATSREGTGTDTQYF. The CDR3 DNA is TGTGCCACCAGCAGAGAGGGGACAGGGACAGATACGCAGTATTTT.

V usage is TRBV20-1 and J usage is TRBJ2-3; the D gene could be TRBD1 or TRBD2 (5 bases each). From germline, CDR1 is DFQATT and CDR2 SNEGSKA (reference sequence). The CDR3 consists of 14 residues. Trimming pared 3 bases from V and 6 bases from J, leaving 16 bases between. CDR3 sequence reads: CSASRDLGADTQYF. Here the CDR3 DNA reads TGCAGTGCTAGCCGGGACCTTGGGGCGGATACGCAGTATTTT.

In this sample, this clonotype turned up a few times. This chain links TRBV7-2 with TRBJ2-4; 11 bases align to TRBD2. CDR1 is SGHTA, CDR2 FQGNSA, per germline. V shed 5 bases, J shed 8 bases, and the junction held 5 bases outside the gene matches. The CDR3 loop spans 14 amino acids. CDR3 protein: CASSLSGGADIQYF. CDR3 in DNA: TGTGCCAGCAGCCTTAGCGGGGGGGCGGACATTCAGTACTTC.

This clonotype occurred a few times. J is TRBJ1-5 and V is TRBV12-3 or TRBV12-4; perhaps TRBD1 as D (6 bases). The CDR3 covers 14 residues. V was cut by 8 bases and J by 2 bases, with 13 bases left in between. CDR3 residues: CASGETGRNQPQHF. The CDR3 nucleotides read TGTGCCAGCGGCGAGACAGGCCGCAATCAGCCCCAGCATTTT.

This clonotype turned up a few times. The chain combines TRBV25-1 with TRBJ2-7; 7 positions agree with TRBD1. Per germline, CDR1 MGHDK and CDR2 SYGVNS. The CDR3 extends over 13 amino acids. Losses at the gene ends were 4 bases for V and 5 bases for J; bases not matched to a gene: 5. This CDR3 reads CASSVQGDDEQYF. The CDR3 bases are TGTGCCAGCAGTGTCCAGGGGGACGACGAGCAGTACTTC.

This clonotype was found many times. CDR3 residues: CATSDPILWGSYEQYV. CDR3 nucleotide sequence: TGTGCCACCAGTGACCCTATTTTATGGGGGAGCTACGAGCAGTACGTC. V is TRBV24-1 and J is TRBJ2-7, with D possibly being TRBD1 or TRBD2 (5 bases each). The CDR3 is 16 amino acids. The V gene's germline CDR1 is KGHDR and CDR2 SFDVKD. V gave up 4 bases and J gave up 3 bases, with 18 bases separating them.

V usage is TRBV11-2 and J usage is TRBJ2-5, with TRBD2 identical over 10 bases. The CDR3 has 16 residues. Germline V gives CDR1 SGHAT, CDR2 FQNNGV. Trimming at V came to 1 base and at J to 2 bases, leaving 4 bases not matched to a gene. The CDR3 DNA reads TGTGCCAGCAGCTTAGGGGCAGCGGGGGGGCAAGAGACCCAGTACTTC. This translates into CASSLGAAGGQETQYF.

The chain joins TRBV5-1 to TRBJ2-3; 9 bases are a match to TRBD2. V lost 3 bases and J lost 6; bases outside the gene matches: 5. Germline CDR1 reads SGHRS; CDR2 reads YFSETQ. The CDR3 loop spans 14 amino acids. The CDR3 region has the DNA TGCGCCAGCAGCTACACGACTAGCGGCGATACGCAGTATTTT. Translation: CASSYTTSGDTQYF.

The chain recombines TRBV7-9 with TRBJ2-7; 7 bases map to TRBD1. Germline V gene sequence: CDR1 SEHNR, CDR2 FQNEAQ (reference sequence). This CDR3 is 12 amino acids long. V dropped 8 bases and J dropped 5; count of bases not matched to a gene: 6. Here the CDR3 reads CASLGQRNEQYF. In nucleotides, the CDR3 is TGTGCCAGCTTGGGACAGCGTAACGAGCAGTACTTC.